This T cell receptor (beta chain) was recovered during a study of T cell responses to AZD1222 COVID-19 vaccine. This table comes from immunoSEQ multiplex PCR, and its TCRdb copy is limited to in-frame clones, with some not included. The sample lists some 160,000 clones, approximately 90% occurring once. The sample in question was peripheral blood, obtained 28 days after the second AZD1222 dose. This receptor was taken from an adult who received the AZD1222 COVID-19 vaccine.

Here the CDR3 DNA reads TGTGCCAGCAGCGGAGGGACAAGCACAGATACGCAGTATTTT. Its translation: CASSGGTSTDTQYF. The chain is built from TRBV11-2 and TRBJ2-3; D may correspond to TRBD1 or TRBD2 (6 bases each). CDR1 SGHAT and CDR2 FQNNGV come from the germline V gene. Trimming stripped 5 bases from V and 0 bases from J, with 9 bases between. The CDR3 runs to 14 residues.